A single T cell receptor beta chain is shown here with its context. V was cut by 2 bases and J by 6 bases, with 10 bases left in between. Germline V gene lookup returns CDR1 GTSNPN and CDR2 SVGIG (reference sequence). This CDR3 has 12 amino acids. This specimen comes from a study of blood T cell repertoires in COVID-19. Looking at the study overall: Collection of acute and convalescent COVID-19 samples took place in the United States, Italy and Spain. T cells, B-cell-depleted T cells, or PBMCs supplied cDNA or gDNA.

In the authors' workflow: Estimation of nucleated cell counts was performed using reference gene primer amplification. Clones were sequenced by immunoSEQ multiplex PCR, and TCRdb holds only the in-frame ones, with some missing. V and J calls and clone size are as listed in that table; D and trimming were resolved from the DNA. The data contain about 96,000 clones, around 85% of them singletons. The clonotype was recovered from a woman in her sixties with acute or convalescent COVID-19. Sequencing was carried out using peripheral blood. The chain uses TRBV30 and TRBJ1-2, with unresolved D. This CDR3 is CAWSKEVDGYTF. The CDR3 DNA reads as TGTGCCTGGAGTAAGGAGGTGGATGGCTACACCTTC.